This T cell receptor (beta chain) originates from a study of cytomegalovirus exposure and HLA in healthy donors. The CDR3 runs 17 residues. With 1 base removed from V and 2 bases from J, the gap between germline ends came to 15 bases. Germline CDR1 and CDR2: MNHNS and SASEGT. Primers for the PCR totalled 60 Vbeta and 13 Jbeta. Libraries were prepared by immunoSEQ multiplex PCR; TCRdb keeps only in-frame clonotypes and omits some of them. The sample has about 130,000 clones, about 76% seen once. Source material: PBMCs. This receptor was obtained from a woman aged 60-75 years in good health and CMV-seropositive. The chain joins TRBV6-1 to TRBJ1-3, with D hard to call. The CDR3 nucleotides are TGTGCCAGCAGTGAAGAGGCGGCCTCTAACCCTGGAAACACCATATATTTT. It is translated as CASSEEAASNPGNTIYF.